This T cell receptor (beta chain) appears in the sequencing data of a study of T cell responses to AZD1222 COVID-19 vaccine (dated by TCRdb to about 2021). Concerning the study at large: A total of more than 230 trial participants underwent TCR sequencing, of whom more than 200 had received two doses of AZD1222 and about 25 had received two doses of the MenACWY control vaccine. Trial participants were enrolled by age into subgroups of 18-55, 56-69 and 70-plus years, and around 150, 29 and 61 TCR-sequenced participants, respectively, were included in these subgroups. Paper-wide results and their limitations: Conclusions about previously exposed vaccinees are limited because only a handful of AZD1222 recipients were SARS-CoV-2 seropositive at baseline. In the small 56-69-year group, the increase in depth fell short of significance, most likely because of low power. Spike-specific TCR breadth and depth rose significantly after two AZD1222 doses compared with day 0 and with MenACWY recipients. Reportedly, almost half of the unique spike-specific TCRs recognized epitopes lying outside the regions that are mutated in the B.1.351 and B.1.1.7 variants. No day 14 peak-response samples were available, so repertoires were characterized only after the peak T cell response. The vaccine-associated CD4 TCRs covered the entire spike protein, and the dominant responses fell in regions 160-218 and 743-854. Most participants were white British and females outnumbered males, and the authors suggested that clonal diversity may have been underestimated.

The meaning of the sample's time point label: baseline before first vaccination. In the paper's terms, the treatment or condition label means: meningococcal conjugate vaccine given as trial control. The vaccinee samples were drawn from two UK trials, COV001 and COV002, one of which was a single-blind randomized controlled phase 2/3 trial testing AZD1222 (ChAdOx1 nCoV-19) in healthy adults. For TCRbeta chain sequencing, PBMC samples from trial participants were taken at day 0 and at day 28 after the second dose. The CDR3 regions of human TCRbeta chains were analyzed by immunosequencing. The paper's processing steps were these. Repertoire TCRs were checked for matches against a reference library of SARS-CoV-2-specific TCRs that had been generated using the MIRA antigen-specificity platform. Breadth was defined as the fraction of unique TCRs that were SARS-CoV-2-associated, and depth was defined as the fraction of total T cells that were SARS-CoV-2-associated. Using the MIRA data, each spike-specific TCR was assigned both to the spike region to which the TCR was reactive and to a CD4 or CD8 class. Log10-transformed breadth and depth values were compared by one-way ANOVA with Sidak's multiple comparisons tests. TCRdb obtained this table from immuneACCESS and retained in-frame rearrangements with V and J assigned. These tables miss some clones; where compared with another copy, unresolved V genes account for less than half of the shortfall, and the remainder is unexplained. D and trimming were read from the DNA, whereas the V and J calls and clone size are those reported in that table. Recorded for this sample are some 100,000 clones; 70% to 90% of them occurred a single time. Of the sample, 4% to 4.5% is held by the ten largest clones.

About this clone itself: Its specific antigen is unknown. No per-base quality is available; no much larger clone lies one base away.

This material consisted of peripheral blood, taken on day 0 of MenACWY control vaccination. This TCR was sampled from an adult in good health.

In nucleotides, the sequence is TGTGCCACCAGCAGAGGGGCGGGCTCGGGACACGGGCAGCCCCAGCATTTT. Translated, it gives CATSRGAGSGHGQPQHF. The rearrangement combines TRBV15 with TRBJ1-5; a tentative D match to TRBD1 spans 6 bases. The CDR3 has 17 amino acids, counting the end cysteine and phenylalanine. Only CDR3 DNA remains: 51 bases, in frame from the first base. CDR1 is given as LNHNV and CDR2 as YYDKDF, both from the germline V gene (reference sequence). Trimming at the junction amounts to 1 base on V and 7 bases on J, and the germline ends lie 20 bases apart.